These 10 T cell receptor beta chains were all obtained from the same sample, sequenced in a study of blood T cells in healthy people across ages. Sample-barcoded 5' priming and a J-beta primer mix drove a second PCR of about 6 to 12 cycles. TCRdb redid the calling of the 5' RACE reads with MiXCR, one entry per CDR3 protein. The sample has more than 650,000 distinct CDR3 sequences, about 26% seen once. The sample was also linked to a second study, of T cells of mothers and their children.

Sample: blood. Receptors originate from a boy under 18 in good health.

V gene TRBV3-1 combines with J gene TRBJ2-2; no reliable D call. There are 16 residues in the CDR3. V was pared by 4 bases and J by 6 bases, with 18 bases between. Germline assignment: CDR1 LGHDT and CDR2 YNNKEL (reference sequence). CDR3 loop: CASSPRFGTYAGELFF. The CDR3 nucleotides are TGTGCCAGCAGCCCAAGATTTGGTACTTATGCCGGGGAGCTGTTTTTT.

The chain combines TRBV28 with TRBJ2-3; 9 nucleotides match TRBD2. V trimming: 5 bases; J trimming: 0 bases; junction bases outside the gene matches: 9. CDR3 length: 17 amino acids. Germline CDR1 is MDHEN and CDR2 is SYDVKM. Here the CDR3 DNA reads TGTGCCAGCAGTCCCCTCCCTAGCGGGGATAGCACAGATACGCAGTATTTT. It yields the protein CASSPLPSGDSTDTQYF. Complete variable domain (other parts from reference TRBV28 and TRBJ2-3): DVKVTQSSRYLVKRTGEKVFLECVQDMDHENMFWYRQDPGLGLRLIYFSYDVKMKEKGDIPEGYSVSREKKERFSLILESASTNQTSMYLCASSPLPSGDSTDTQYFGPGTRLTVL.

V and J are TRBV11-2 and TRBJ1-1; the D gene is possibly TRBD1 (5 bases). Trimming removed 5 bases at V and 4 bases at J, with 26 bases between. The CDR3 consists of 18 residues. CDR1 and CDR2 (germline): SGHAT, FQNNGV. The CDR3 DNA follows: TGTGCCAGCAGCCCCGGCCGCGGGGGGGAAGGATATCTCACTGAAGCTTTCTTT. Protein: CASSPGRGGEGYLTEAFF.

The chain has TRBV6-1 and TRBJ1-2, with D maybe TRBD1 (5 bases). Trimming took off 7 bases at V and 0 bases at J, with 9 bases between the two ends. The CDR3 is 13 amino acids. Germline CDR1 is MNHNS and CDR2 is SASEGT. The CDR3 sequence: CASKDSANYGYTF. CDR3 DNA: TGTGCCAGCAAAGACAGTGCTAACTATGGCTACACCTTC.

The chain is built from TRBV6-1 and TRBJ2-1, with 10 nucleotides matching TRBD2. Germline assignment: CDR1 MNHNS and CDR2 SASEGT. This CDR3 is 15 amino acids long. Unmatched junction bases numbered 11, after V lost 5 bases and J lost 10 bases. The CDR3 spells CASSPPGLAIGEQFF. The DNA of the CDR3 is TGTGCCAGCAGTCCTCCGGGACTAGCGATTGGAGAGCAGTTCTTC.

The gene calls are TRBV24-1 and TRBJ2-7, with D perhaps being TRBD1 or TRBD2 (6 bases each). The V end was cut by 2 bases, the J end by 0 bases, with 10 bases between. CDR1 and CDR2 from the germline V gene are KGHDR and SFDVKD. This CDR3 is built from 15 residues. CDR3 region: CATSDCGTSSYEQYF. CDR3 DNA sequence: TGTGCCACCAGTGATTGCGGGACATCCTCCTACGAGCAGTACTTC.

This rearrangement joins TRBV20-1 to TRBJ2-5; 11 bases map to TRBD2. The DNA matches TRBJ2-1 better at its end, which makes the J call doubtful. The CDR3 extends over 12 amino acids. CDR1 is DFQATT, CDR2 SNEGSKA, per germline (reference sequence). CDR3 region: CSAPGLADEQFF. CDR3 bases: TGCAGTGCCCCGGGACTAGCGGATGAGCAGTTCTTC.

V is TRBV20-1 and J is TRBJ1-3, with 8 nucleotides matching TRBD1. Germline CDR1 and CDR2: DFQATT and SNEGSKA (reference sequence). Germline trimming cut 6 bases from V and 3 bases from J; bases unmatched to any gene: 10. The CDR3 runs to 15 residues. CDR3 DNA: TGCAGTGCAAGGAGGACAGGGTCCCATGGAAACACCATATATTTT. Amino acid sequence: CSARRTGSHGNTIYF.

CDR3 residues: CSARHGDDGYTF. CDR3 DNA: TGCAGTGCTAGACACGGTGATGATGGCTACACCTTC. This rearrangement joins TRBV20-1 to TRBJ1-2, with D unresolved. The CDR3 contains 12 residues. V lost 2 bases, J lost 6 bases, and 10 bases lay in between. Germline V gives CDR1 DFQATT, CDR2 SNEGSKA (reference sequence).

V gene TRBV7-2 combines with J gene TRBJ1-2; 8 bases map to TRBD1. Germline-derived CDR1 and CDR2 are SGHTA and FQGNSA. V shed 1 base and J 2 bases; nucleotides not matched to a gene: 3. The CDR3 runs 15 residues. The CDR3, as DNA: TGTGCCAGCAGCTTAGGGACAGGGCAAAACTATGGCTACACCTTC. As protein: CASSLGTGQNYGYTF.